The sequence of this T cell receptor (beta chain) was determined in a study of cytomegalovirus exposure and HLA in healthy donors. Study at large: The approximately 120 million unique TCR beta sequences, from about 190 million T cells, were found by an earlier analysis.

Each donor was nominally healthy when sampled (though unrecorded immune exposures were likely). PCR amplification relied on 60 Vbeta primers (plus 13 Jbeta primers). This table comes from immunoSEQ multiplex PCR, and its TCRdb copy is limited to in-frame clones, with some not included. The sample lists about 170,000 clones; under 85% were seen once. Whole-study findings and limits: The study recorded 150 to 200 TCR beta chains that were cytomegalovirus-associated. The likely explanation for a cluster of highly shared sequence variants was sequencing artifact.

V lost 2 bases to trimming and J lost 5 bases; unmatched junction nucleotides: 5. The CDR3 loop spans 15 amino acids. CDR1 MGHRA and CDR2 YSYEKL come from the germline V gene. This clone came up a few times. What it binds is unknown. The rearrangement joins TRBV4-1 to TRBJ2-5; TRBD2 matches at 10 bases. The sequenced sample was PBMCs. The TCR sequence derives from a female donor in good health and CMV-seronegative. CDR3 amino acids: CASSQSGGAGETQYF. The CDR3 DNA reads TGCGCCAGCAGCCAAAGCGGGGGGGCTGGGGAGACCCAGTACTTC.